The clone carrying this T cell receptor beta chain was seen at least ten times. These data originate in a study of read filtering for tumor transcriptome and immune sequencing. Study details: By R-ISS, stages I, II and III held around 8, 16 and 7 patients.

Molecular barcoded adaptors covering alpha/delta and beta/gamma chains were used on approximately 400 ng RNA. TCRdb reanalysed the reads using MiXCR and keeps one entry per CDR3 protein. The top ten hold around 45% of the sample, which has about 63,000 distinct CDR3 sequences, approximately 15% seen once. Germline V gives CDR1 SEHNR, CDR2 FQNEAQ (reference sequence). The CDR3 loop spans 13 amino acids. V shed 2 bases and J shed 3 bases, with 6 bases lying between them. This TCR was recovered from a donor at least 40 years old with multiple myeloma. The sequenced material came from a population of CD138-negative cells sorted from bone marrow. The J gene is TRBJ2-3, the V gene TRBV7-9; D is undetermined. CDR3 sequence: CASSLMGTDTQYF. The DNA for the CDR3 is TGTGCCAGCAGCTTAATGGGGACAGATACGCAGTATTTT.